These T cell receptor beta chains were read from a single sample in a study of tumor-infiltrating lymphocytes in oesophageal squamous cell carcinoma. TCRdb reanalysed the PCR reads using MiXCR and keeps one entry per CDR3 protein. This table holds about 17,000 distinct CDR3 sequences, about 50% found once. Source material: normal esophageal tissue next to the tumor. Every receptor here comes from a female donor with esophageal squamous cell carcinoma. The CDR3 runs from the conserved cysteine through the conserved F or W. Fields, in order: J gene, clone size, V gene, D gene, CDR3 DNA, CDR3 protein. A D gene is named only where the DNA matches it firmly. Only part of the rows carry a size: once, few, many, or a class if the clone is expanded.

J: TRBJ2-5; size: NA; V: TRBV12-3/TRBV12-4; D: NA; DNA: TGTGCCAGCAGTGCTCCCGGAGTGGGGGCGCCGGGGCAAGAGACCCAGTACTTC; CDR3: CASSAPGVGAPGQETQYF
J: TRBJ1-2; size: medium-sized; V: TRBV7-6; D: NA; DNA: TGTGCCAGCAGCCTGAACCCAGGAGGAATCTATGGCTACACCTTC; CDR3: CASSLNPGGIYGYTF
J: TRBJ2-3; size: NA; V: TRBV7-2; D: NA; DNA: TGTGCCAGCACCTATAAGCCTACAGATACGCAGTATTTT; CDR3: CASTYKPTDTQYF
J: TRBJ2-7; size: few; V: TRBV7-2; D: NA; DNA: TGTGCCAGCAGCTTAGAACAGGGACGAGCCTACGAGCAGTACTTC; CDR3: CASSLEQGRAYEQYF
J: TRBJ2-7; size: NA; V: TRBV7-2; D: NA; DNA: TGTGCCAGCAGCCGCACGGCGGCGTCCTACGAGCAGTACTTC; CDR3: CASSRTAASYEQYF
J: TRBJ1-1; size: few; V: TRBV5-6; D: NA; DNA: TGTGCCAGCAGCTTGGACAGCCACACTGAAGCTTTCTTT; CDR3: CASSLDSHTEAFF
J: TRBJ2-7; size: NA; V: TRBV7-8; D: NA; DNA: TGTGCCAGCAGCTTAGGGAGGGTTTCCTACGGGCAGTACTTC; CDR3: CASSLGRVSYGQYF
J: TRBJ2-5; size: few; V: TRBV6-5; D: TRBD2; DNA: TGTGCCAGCACCTTGGGACTAGCGGTGGAGACCCAGTACTTC; CDR3: CASTLGLAVETQYF
J: TRBJ2-7; size: few; V: TRBV27; D: NA; DNA: TGTGCCAGCAGTATCTCTGGCACATCCTACGAGCAGTACTTC; CDR3: CASSISGTSYEQYF
J: TRBJ2-7; size: NA; V: TRBV5-4; D: TRBD2; DNA: TGTGCCAGCAAAAGGACTAGCGGGACCACGGGACCTAACGAGCAGTACTTC; CDR3: CASKRTSGTTGPNEQYF
J: TRBJ1-5; size: NA; V: TRBV12-3/TRBV12-4; D: NA; DNA: TGTGCCAGCAGTCGACAGAATAGCAATCAGCCCCAGCATTTT; CDR3: CASSRQNSNQPQHF
J: TRBJ2-5; size: NA; V: TRBV5-4; D: TRBD1; DNA: TGCGCCAGCAGCTTGGGCCAGGGGGAGGAGACCCAGTACTTC; CDR3: CASSLGQGEETQYF
J: TRBJ1-4; size: NA; V: TRBV7-1; D: NA; DNA: TGTGCCAGCAGTCTAAGGTATTCGCGGGAGGTAAAACTGTTTTTT; CDR3: CASSLRYSREVKLFF
J: TRBJ2-6; size: medium-sized; V: TRBV7-9; D: NA; DNA: TGTGCCAGCAGCTTAGGAGTCGGGGCCAACGTCCTGACTTTC; CDR3: CASSLGVGANVLTF
J: TRBJ2-1; size: NA; V: TRBV7-2; D: NA; DNA: TGTGCCAGCAGCTCCTACCGGACTAACTCCTACGAGCAGTTCTTC; CDR3: CASSSYRTNSYEQFF
J: TRBJ2-5; size: medium-sized; V: TRBV11-1; D: TRBD1; DNA: TGTGCCAGCAGCCATGATTGGACAGGGGAAGAGACCCAGTACTTC; CDR3: CASSHDWTGEETQYF
J: TRBJ2-5; size: medium-sized; V: TRBV7-9; D: NA; DNA: TGTGCCAGCAGCTTAGATTCGGCCGAAGAGACCCAGTACTTC; CDR3: CASSLDSAEETQYF
J: TRBJ1-1; size: once; V: TRBV9; D: NA; DNA: TGTGCCAGCAGCGTAGCCACCGGTACTGAAGCTTTCTTT; CDR3: CASSVATGTEAFF
J: TRBJ2-5; size: NA; V: TRBV12-3/TRBV12-4; D: NA; DNA: TGTGCCAGCAGTTCCCTGCGAGAGACCCAGTACTTC; CDR3: CASSSLRETQYF
J: TRBJ1-2; size: once; V: TRBV6-8; D: TRBD1; DNA: TGTGCCACCTTGGACAGGGCGCACCGAAACTATGGCTACACCTTC; CDR3: CATLDRAHRNYGYTF
J: TRBJ2-6; size: NA; V: TRBV7-2; D: NA; DNA: TGTGCCAGCAGCTTAGAAGTCAGGGGATTGCTCTGGGGCCAACGTCCTGACTTC; CDR3: CASSLEVRGLLWGQRPDF
J: TRBJ2-1; size: medium-sized; V: TRBV28; D: NA; DNA: TGTGCCAGCAGTTTCCCCCCCATCTCCAACAATGAGCAGTTCTTC; CDR3: CASSFPPISNNEQFF
J: TRBJ2-3; size: NA; V: TRBV27; D: NA; DNA: TGTGCCAGCAGTTTATCGGGTTACAGGTATCCCAGGAATGAGCAGTATTTT; CDR3: CASSLSGYRYPRNEQYF
J: TRBJ2-1; size: few; V: TRBV7-2; D: NA; DNA: TGTGCCAGCAGCTTGTTAAATGAGCAGTTCTTC; CDR3: CASSLLNEQFF
J: TRBJ2-3; size: medium-sized; V: TRBV7-2; D: TRBD2; DNA: TGTGCCAGCAGCTTAGGACGGGAGGGCCTAAATACGCAGTATTTT; CDR3: CASSLGREGLNTQYF
J: TRBJ2-1; size: NA; V: TRBV11-1; D: TRBD1; DNA: TGTGCCAGCAGCTTAGGGTCGGGACAGGGTATTTACAATGAGCAGTTCTTC; CDR3: CASSLGSGQGIYNEQFF
J: TRBJ1-5; size: many; V: TRBV10-3; D: NA; DNA: TGTGCCATCAGTGAGTCAGGAGCGAGCAATCAGCCCCAGCATTTT; CDR3: CAISESGASNQPQHF
J: TRBJ2-4; size: NA; V: TRBV7-8; D: TRBD2; DNA: TGTGCCAGCAGCTTAGGGGCTAGCGGGAGTCCAGATACGCAGTACTTC; CDR3: CASSLGASGSPDTQYF
J: TRBJ2-1; size: few; V: TRBV11-2; D: NA; DNA: TGTGCCAGCAGCTTAGTTCCTAGCGTCTACAATGAGCAGTTCTTC; CDR3: CASSLVPSVYNEQFF
J: TRBJ1-6; size: once; V: TRBV7-3; D: TRBD1; DNA: TGTGCCAGCAGCTTAATGCAGGGGGCCGAGCAGTACTTT; CDR3: CASSLMQGAEQYF
J: TRBJ2-5; size: NA; V: TRBV7-2; D: TRBD2; DNA: TGTGCCAGCAGCTCCAAGCGGGGGGGCGGGGAGACCCAGTACTTC; CDR3: CASSSKRGGGETQYF
J: TRBJ2-3; size: few; V: TRBV7-9; D: TRBD2; DNA: TGTGCCAGCAGCTGGGACTATAGCACAGATACGCAGTATTTT; CDR3: CASSWDYSTDTQYF
J: TRBJ2-7; size: NA; V: TRBV6-8; D: TRBD2; DNA: TGTGCCAGCAGTTACGCCAGGGACTACAACAATGAGCAGTACTTC; CDR3: CASSYARDYNNEQYF
J: TRBJ2-3; size: few; V: TRBV7-8; D: NA; DNA: TGTGCCAGCAGCTTAGTTACAGCTAGCACAGATACGCAGTATTTT; CDR3: CASSLVTASTDTQYF
J: TRBJ2-2; size: many; V: TRBV5-4; D: TRBD1; DNA: TGTGCCAGCAGCACAGGGGGCGCGAACGGGGAGCTGTTTTTT; CDR3: CASSTGGANGELFF
J: TRBJ2-5; size: NA; V: TRBV10-2; D: TRBD2; DNA: TGCGCCAGCAGTGGGGGGGGGAGGGAGACCCAGTACTTC; CDR3: CASSGGGRETQYF
J: TRBJ2-7; size: NA; V: TRBV7-9; D: NA; DNA: TGTGCCAGCAGCTTATTAACCGAGCAGTACTTC; CDR3: CASSLLTEQYF
J: TRBJ1-6; size: few; V: TRBV7-2; D: NA; DNA: TGTGCCAGCAGCCCCCAGGGTACCAATAATTCACCCCTCCACTTT; CDR3: CASSPQGTNNSPLHF
J: TRBJ2-1; size: NA; V: TRBV7-9; D: NA; DNA: TGTGCCAGCAGCCCCGAGGACTACCTAGCCTACAATGAGCAGTTCTTC; CDR3: CASSPEDYLAYNEQFF
J: TRBJ1-2; size: few; V: TRBV5-1; D: NA; DNA: TGCGCCAGCAGCCTAGACATAGGTGACTATGGCTACACCTTC; CDR3: CASSLDIGDYGYTF
J: TRBJ2-7; size: NA; V: TRBV7-3; D: NA; DNA: TGTGCCAGCAGCTTGCTCGTTAGGGGCGGCGAGCAGTACTTC; CDR3: CASSLLVRGGEQYF
J: TRBJ2-1; size: NA; V: TRBV7-3; D: NA; DNA: TGTGCCAGCAGCCGGGGGAGCTCCTACAATGAGCAGTTCTTC; CDR3: CASSRGSSYNEQFF
J: TRBJ2-1; size: NA; V: TRBV24-1; D: TRBD2; DNA: TGTGCCACAAGACCGAGCGGGAGCTCCTACAATGAGCAGTTCTTC; CDR3: CATRPSGSSYNEQFF
J: TRBJ2-3; size: NA; V: TRBV6-1; D: NA; DNA: TGTGCCAGCACCGCCCGGAGGGGACGCACAGATACGCAGTATTTT; CDR3: CASTARRGRTDTQYF
J: TRBJ2-5; size: NA; V: TRBV12-3/TRBV12-4; D: NA; DNA: TGTGCCAGCAGTTTGGGCAGTCTCCAAGAGACCCAGTACTTC; CDR3: CASSLGSLQETQYF
J: TRBJ2-5; size: NA; V: TRBV12-3/TRBV12-4; D: NA; DNA: TGTGCCAGCAGTTTTTCACTAGCTCTGGAGACCCAGTACTTC; CDR3: CASSFSLALETQYF